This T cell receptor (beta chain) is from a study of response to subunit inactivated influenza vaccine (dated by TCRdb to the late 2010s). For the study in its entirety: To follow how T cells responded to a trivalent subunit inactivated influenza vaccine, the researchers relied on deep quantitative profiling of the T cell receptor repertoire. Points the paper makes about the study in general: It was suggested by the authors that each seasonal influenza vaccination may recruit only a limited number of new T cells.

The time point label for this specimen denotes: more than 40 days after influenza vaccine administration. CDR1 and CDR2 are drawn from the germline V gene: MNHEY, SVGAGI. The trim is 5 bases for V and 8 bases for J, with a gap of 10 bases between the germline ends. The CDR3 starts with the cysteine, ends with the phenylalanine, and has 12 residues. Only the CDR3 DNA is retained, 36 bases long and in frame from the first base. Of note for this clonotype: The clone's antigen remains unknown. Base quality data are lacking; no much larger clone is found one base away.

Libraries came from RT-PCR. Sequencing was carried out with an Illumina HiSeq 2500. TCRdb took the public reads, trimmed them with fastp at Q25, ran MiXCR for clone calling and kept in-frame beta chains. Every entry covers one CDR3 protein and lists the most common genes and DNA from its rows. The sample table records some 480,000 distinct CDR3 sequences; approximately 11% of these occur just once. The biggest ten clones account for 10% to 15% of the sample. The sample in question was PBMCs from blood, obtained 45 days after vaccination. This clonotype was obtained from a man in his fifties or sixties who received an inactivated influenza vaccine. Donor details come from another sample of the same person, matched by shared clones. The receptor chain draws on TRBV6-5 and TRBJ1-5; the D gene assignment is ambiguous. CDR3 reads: CASSTGREPQHF. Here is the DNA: TGTGCCAGCAGTACCGGACGAGAGCCCCAGCATTTT.